Listed here are 12 T cell receptor beta chains from one sample, sequenced in a study of cytomegalovirus exposure and HLA in healthy donors. The PCR ran on 60 Vbeta and 13 Jbeta primers. This table comes from immunoSEQ multiplex PCR, and its TCRdb copy is limited to in-frame clones, with some not included. The repertoire consists of 210,000 or so clones, with approximately 90% occurring once and the leading ten covering roughly 0.99%. The sample was PBMCs. All receptors come from a woman in her late teens or twenties in good health and CMV-seronegative.

The chain has TRBV30 and TRBJ1-2, with a possible D match to TRBD1 (5 bases). This CDR3 region has 12 residues. Trimming cost V 2 bases and J 2 bases, with 6 bases left between them. Germline V gives CDR1 GTSNPN, CDR2 SVGIG (reference sequence). The CDR3 reads CAWSRQNYGYTF. CDR3 in DNA: TGTGCCTGGAGTCGACAGAACTATGGCTACACCTTC.

The chain links TRBV11-3 to TRBJ2-2; 10 bases are shared with TRBD2. In germline, CDR1 is SGHNT, CDR2 YENEEA. This CDR3 is built from 18 residues. V gave up 0 bases and J gave up 4 bases; unmatched junction bases: 8. The CDR3 spells CASSLEALAGETTGELFF. CDR3 DNA: TGTGCCAGCAGCTTAGAGGCCCTAGCGGGAGAAACCACCGGGGAGCTGTTTTTT.

This sequence joins TRBV7-2 and TRBJ1-5; D is uncertain. Germline values: CDR1 SGHTA, CDR2 FQGNSA. This CDR3 contains 13 residues. V lost 3 bases to trimming and J lost 5 bases, with 8 bases between them. In nucleotides, the CDR3 is TGTGCCAGCAGCTTGTCCAGTTATCAGCCCCAGCATTTT. It codes for CASSLSSYQPQHF.

The table lists this clone with a few counts. The chain uses TRBV7-7 and TRBJ2-7; D uncertain. Germline CDR1 SSHAT, CDR2 FNYEAQ (reference sequence). The CDR3 is made up of 14 amino acids. V lost 3 bases and J lost 3, with 12 bases in between. Here the CDR3 DNA reads TGTGCCAGCAGCTTTTATACTCGCTTCTACGAGCAGTACTTC. Its protein product is CASSFYTRFYEQYF.

The rearrangement links TRBV29-1 to TRBJ1-1; weak D call: TRBD1 (5 bases). V lost 6 bases, J lost 8 bases, and 13 bases lay in between. Germline V gene lookup returns CDR1 SQVTM and CDR2 ANQGSEA. The CDR3 runs 11 residues. The CDR3: CSVLGHVEAFF. The CDR3 DNA reads as TGCAGCGTCCTCGGACACGTCGAAGCTTTCTTT. The entire variable domain, with the rest obtained from reference TRBV29-1 and TRBJ1-1, is as follows: SAVISQKPSRDICQRGTSLTIQCQVDSQVTMMFWYRQQPGQSLTLIATANQGSEATYESGFVIDKFPISRPNLTFSTLTVSNMSPEDSSIYLCSVLGHVEAFFGQGTRLTVV.

CDR3 bases: TGTGCCAGCAGTTACCCCAGGGAGGCCACCGGGGAGCTGTTTTTT. It codes for CASSYPREATGELFF. V and J are TRBV6-6 and TRBJ2-2, with D perhaps TRBD2 (6 bases). The CDR3 consists of 15 residues. The ends were cut back, 2 bases at V and 4 bases at J, with 11 bases in the middle. Germline CDR1 and CDR2: MNHNY and SVGAGI (reference sequence).

This clone was seen a single time. The J gene is TRBJ2-3, the V gene TRBV4-1, with D maybe TRBD2 (5 bases). The germline CDR1 and CDR2 sequences are MGHRA and YSYEKL. CDR3 length: 17 amino acids. V was clipped by 0 bases and J by 1 base, with 14 bases between them. The CDR3 DNA reads as TGCGCCAGCAGCCAAGATCTTGCGGGTCTTCGCACAGATACGCAGTATTTT. This gives the protein CASSQDLAGLRTDTQYF.

V and J are TRBV27 and TRBJ2-7; no definite D call. V was shortened by 3 bases and J by 0 bases, with 9 bases between the two germline ends. The CDR3 loop spans 14 amino acids. CDR1 and CDR2 (germline): MNHEY, SMNVEV (reference sequence). The CDR3, as DNA: TGTGCCAGCAGTTTGTCCTTTAGCTCCTACGAGCAGTACTTC. Its protein product is CASSLSFSSYEQYF.

The gene calls are TRBV7-6 and TRBJ2-1, with 9 bases matching TRBD1. The V gene end was trimmed by 1 base and the J gene end by 0 bases; junction bases not matched to a gene: 10. This CDR3 region has 19 residues. Per the germline V gene, CDR1 is SGHVS and CDR2 is FNYEAQ. In DNA, the CDR3 is TGTGCCAGCAGCTTAGTTTACAGGGGGCCAAGGGACTCCTACAATGAGCAGTTCTTC. Amino acid sequence: CASSLVYRGPRDSYNEQFF.

The chain joins TRBV29-1 to TRBJ2-7, with 11 bases that match TRBD2. After removal of 4 bases from V and 5 bases from J, the junction contained 4 bases not matched to a gene. Germline V lookup: CDR1 SQVTM, CDR2 ANQGSEA. This CDR3 has 13 amino acids. The CDR3 loop is CSVGEGLADEQYF. In DNA form, the CDR3 reads TGCAGCGTTGGAGAGGGACTAGCGGACGAGCAGTACTTC.

The V and J genes are TRBV10-3 and TRBJ1-4, with 7 bases identical to TRBD1. The CDR3 is made up of 14 amino acids. V shed 4 bases and J 7 bases; nucleotides not matched to a gene: 6. Germline values: CDR1 ENHRY, CDR2 SYGVKD. In DNA, the CDR3 is TGTGCCATCAGTGCGCAGGGGGAAGGTGAAAAACTGTTTTTT. Encoded protein: CAISAQGEGEKLFF.

This clone was recorded once. V gene TRBV7-2 combines with J gene TRBJ1-2; 7 bases agree with TRBD1. With 2 bases clipped from V and 2 bases from J, the junction kept 8 bases outside the gene matches. The germline V gene has CDR1 SGHTA and CDR2 FQGNSA. The CDR3 sequence is 16 residues long. CDR3 in DNA: TGTGCCAGCAGCTTACCGGGACAGTGGGAAAACTATGGCTACACCTTC. Translation: CASSLPGQWENYGYTF.